The rows below give T cell receptor beta chains drawn from one sample of a study of cytomegalovirus exposure and HLA in healthy donors. Sequencing was performed with immunoSEQ multiplex PCR; in TCRdb, only in-frame clones are kept and a portion is missing. This sample has 210,000 or so clones; about 87% occur once, and the top ten carry over 1%. The sample taken for sequencing was PBMCs. All receptors come from a man younger than 45 in good health and CMV-seronegative. The CDR3 runs from the conserved cysteine through the conserved F or W. The order of the fields is D gene, clone size, V gene, J gene, CDR3 protein, CDR3 DNA. D genes are given only for firm matches. Rows may omit the clone size; those that give it use once, few, many or a size class.

d_call: .
clone_size: .
v_call: TRBV6-5
j_call: TRBJ1-5
cdr3_aa: CASSYRKGNQPQHF
cdr3_nt: TGTGCCAGCAGTTACCGGAAGGGGAATCAGCCCCAGCATTTT

d_call: .
clone_size: .
v_call: TRBV20-1
j_call: TRBJ1-2
cdr3_aa: CSPNTLIFNTF
cdr3_nt: TGCAGTCCTAACACGTTGATCTTTAACACCTTC

d_call: TRBD1
clone_size: .
v_call: TRBV9
j_call: TRBJ1-2
cdr3_aa: CASSVEGGTGPGYTF
cdr3_nt: TGTGCCAGCAGCGTAGAGGGGGGGACAGGGCCCGGCTACACCTTC

d_call: TRBD1
clone_size: .
v_call: TRBV29-1
j_call: TRBJ2-7
cdr3_aa: CSALPRDRGYEQYF
cdr3_nt: TGCAGCGCTCTCCCTAGGGACAGGGGATACGAGCAGTACTTC

d_call: TRBD1
clone_size: .
v_call: TRBV2
j_call: TRBJ1-5
cdr3_aa: CASSEIDRGRQPQHF
cdr3_nt: TGTGCCAGCAGTGAAATCGACAGGGGACGTCAGCCCCAGCATTTT

d_call: TRBD1
clone_size: .
v_call: TRBV27
j_call: TRBJ1-1
cdr3_aa: CASSRTGYILGAFF
cdr3_nt: TGTGCCAGCAGTCGGACAGGGTATATACTTGGAGCTTTCTTT

d_call: .
clone_size: few
v_call: TRBV10-2
j_call: TRBJ1-3
cdr3_aa: CASGRGMDGNTIYF
cdr3_nt: TGCGCCAGCGGGAGGGGAATGGATGGAAACACCATATATTTT

d_call: TRBD1
clone_size: .
v_call: TRBV5-1
j_call: TRBJ2-7
cdr3_aa: CASSQDRYRGDYEQYF
cdr3_nt: TGCGCCAGCAGCCAAGACCGGTACAGGGGGGACTACGAGCAGTACTTC

d_call: .
clone_size: .
v_call: TRBV5-6
j_call: TRBJ1-1
cdr3_aa: CASSGQFSEAFF
cdr3_nt: TGTGCCAGCAGCGGACAGTTTTCTGAAGCTTTCTTT

d_call: .
clone_size: .
v_call: TRBV29-1
j_call: TRBJ1-2
cdr3_aa: CSVDRGLPYGYTF
cdr3_nt: TGCAGCGTTGATAGGGGACTTCCATATGGCTACACCTTC

d_call: .
clone_size: .
v_call: TRBV19
j_call: TRBJ2-1
cdr3_aa: CASSIKGTLYNEQFF
cdr3_nt: TGTGCCAGTAGTATAAAGGGGACTCTATACAATGAGCAGTTCTTC

d_call: TRBD1
clone_size: .
v_call: TRBV11-3
j_call: TRBJ1-2
cdr3_aa: CASSLVGQGNGYTF
cdr3_nt: TGTGCCAGCAGCTTAGTAGGACAGGGCAATGGCTACACCTTC

d_call: .
clone_size: .
v_call: TRBV18
j_call: TRBJ2-5
cdr3_aa: CASSPIRQETQYF
cdr3_nt: TGTGCCAGCTCACCAATCAGGCAAGAGACCCAGTACTTC

d_call: .
clone_size: .
v_call: TRBV7-9
j_call: TRBJ2-1
cdr3_aa: CASSSSVQGGEQFF
cdr3_nt: TGTGCCAGCAGCTCCTCGGTACAGGGCGGGGAGCAGTTCTTC

d_call: TRBD1
clone_size: .
v_call: TRBV7-8
j_call: TRBJ1-1
cdr3_aa: CASSLDRGRDTEAFF
cdr3_nt: TGTGCCAGCAGCTTGGACAGGGGGCGGGACACTGAAGCTTTCTTT

d_call: TRBD2
clone_size: .
v_call: TRBV2
j_call: TRBJ2-7
cdr3_aa: CASRDPSGRALYEQYF
cdr3_nt: TGTGCCAGCAGGGATCCCAGCGGGAGGGCCTTGTACGAGCAGTACTTC

d_call: TRBD2
clone_size: .
v_call: TRBV7-8
j_call: TRBJ2-2
cdr3_aa: CASSLFRFLAGGRNTGELFF
cdr3_nt: TGTGCCAGCAGCTTATTTCGCTTTCTAGCGGGGGGGAGGAACACCGGGGAGCTGTTTTTT

d_call: TRBD1
clone_size: .
v_call: TRBV2
j_call: TRBJ1-5
cdr3_aa: CASGGTGNQPQHF
cdr3_nt: TGTGCCAGCGGGGGGACAGGGAATCAGCCCCAGCATTTT

d_call: .
clone_size: .
v_call: TRBV14
j_call: TRBJ2-3
cdr3_aa: CASSRSGGPQDTQYF
cdr3_nt: TGTGCCAGCAGCCGCTCTGGAGGGCCCCAAGATACGCAGTATTTT

d_call: .
clone_size: .
v_call: TRBV2
j_call: TRBJ1-5
cdr3_aa: CASNSLQTGPFQPQHF
cdr3_nt: TGTGCCAGCAATAGTCTCCAGACAGGCCCATTTCAGCCCCAGCATTTT

d_call: TRBD1
clone_size: .
v_call: TRBV7-2
j_call: TRBJ2-2
cdr3_aa: CASSFRDRVRSGELFF
cdr3_nt: TGTGCCAGCAGCTTCCGCGACAGGGTTAGGTCCGGGGAGCTGTTTTTT

d_call: .
clone_size: .
v_call: TRBV7-6
j_call: TRBJ2-5
cdr3_aa: CASSLAASGGKYF
cdr3_nt: TGTGCCAGCAGCTTAGCCGCTAGTGGAGGGAAGTACTTC

d_call: TRBD1
clone_size: once
v_call: TRBV19
j_call: TRBJ2-3
cdr3_aa: CASSMDRETDTQYF
cdr3_nt: TGTGCCAGTAGTATGGACAGGGAGACAGATACGCAGTATTTT

d_call: .
clone_size: .
v_call: TRBV2
j_call: TRBJ2-7
cdr3_aa: CASSPRDIQYEQYF
cdr3_nt: TGTGCCAGCAGTCCCCGGGACATCCAGTACGAGCAGTACTTC

d_call: .
clone_size: .
v_call: TRBV7-2
j_call: TRBJ1-5
cdr3_aa: CASSSPGQINQPQHF
cdr3_nt: TGTGCCAGCAGCTCACCAGGACAGATAAATCAGCCCCAGCATTTT

d_call: .
clone_size: few
v_call: TRBV2
j_call: TRBJ2-5
cdr3_aa: CASTKRTAGQETQYF
cdr3_nt: TGTGCCAGCACAAAAAGGACAGCCGGACAAGAGACCCAGTACTTC

d_call: .
clone_size: .
v_call: TRBV28
j_call: TRBJ2-1
cdr3_aa: CASSFSLRNEQFF
cdr3_nt: TGTGCCAGCAGTTTTTCTTTGCGGAATGAGCAGTTCTTC

d_call: TRBD1
clone_size: once
v_call: TRBV29-1
j_call: TRBJ1-2
cdr3_aa: CSGRTGEDYGYTF
cdr3_nt: TGCAGCGGCCGGACAGGGGAGGACTATGGCTACACCTTC

d_call: TRBD1
clone_size: .
v_call: TRBV30
j_call: TRBJ2-4
cdr3_aa: CAWSVKRDSQYF
cdr3_nt: TGTGCCTGGAGTGTAAAACGGGACAGTCAGTACTTC

d_call: .
clone_size: once
v_call: TRBV2
j_call: TRBJ1-1
cdr3_aa: CASRARGMNTEAFF
cdr3_nt: TGTGCCAGCAGAGCCCGCGGCATGAACACTGAAGCTTTCTTT

d_call: .
clone_size: .
v_call: TRBV5-1
j_call: TRBJ2-7
cdr3_aa: CASSFYGARVSYEQYF
cdr3_nt: TGCGCCAGCAGCTTCTATGGAGCTAGAGTTTCCTACGAGCAGTACTTC

d_call: .
clone_size: few
v_call: TRBV5-8
j_call: TRBJ2-7
cdr3_aa: CASTVLYEQYF
cdr3_nt: TGTGCCAGCACCGTACTCTACGAGCAGTACTTC

d_call: TRBD2
clone_size: once
v_call: TRBV28
j_call: TRBJ2-5
cdr3_aa: CASTTTRRGYQETQYF
cdr3_nt: TGTGCCAGCACCACAACCAGGCGGGGGTACCAAGAGACCCAGTACTTC

d_call: TRBD1
clone_size: .
v_call: TRBV5-4
j_call: TRBJ2-1
cdr3_aa: CASSQKQGADGEQFF
cdr3_nt: TGTGCCAGCAGCCAGAAACAGGGGGCCGACGGTGAGCAGTTCTTC

d_call: .
clone_size: .
v_call: TRBV29-1
j_call: TRBJ1-2
cdr3_aa: CSVDLGHSRGNGYTF
cdr3_nt: TGCAGCGTTGATTTGGGACATTCCCGAGGAAATGGCTACACCTTC

d_call: TRBD2
clone_size: .
v_call: TRBV5-1
j_call: TRBJ2-5
cdr3_aa: CASSPKRGGQETQYF
cdr3_nt: TGCGCCAGCAGCCCAAAGCGGGGGGGCCAAGAGACCCAGTACTTC

d_call: TRBD2
clone_size: .
v_call: TRBV14
j_call: TRBJ2-5
cdr3_aa: CASSQRTSGIPGQETQYF
cdr3_nt: TGTGCCAGCAGCCAAAGGACTAGCGGAATCCCCGGACAAGAGACCCAGTACTTC

d_call: TRBD1
clone_size: few
v_call: TRBV10-3
j_call: TRBJ1-3
cdr3_aa: CAISGALTGVGNTIYF
cdr3_nt: TGTGCCATCAGTGGGGCCTTGACAGGGGTTGGAAACACCATATATTTT

d_call: .
clone_size: .
v_call: TRBV21-1
j_call: TRBJ2-4
cdr3_aa: CASSRESWGRGAKNIQYF
cdr3_nt: .

d_call: TRBD1
clone_size: .
v_call: TRBV19
j_call: TRBJ2-2
cdr3_aa: CASKGGHGELFF
cdr3_nt: TGTGCCAGTAAAGGGGGCCACGGGGAGCTGTTTTTT

d_call: TRBD1
clone_size: .
v_call: TRBV7-2
j_call: TRBJ2-2
cdr3_aa: CASSIQGARAGELFF
cdr3_nt: TGTGCCAGCAGCATCCAGGGGGCGCGTGCCGGGGAGCTGTTTTTT

d_call: .
clone_size: .
v_call: TRBV7-6
j_call: TRBJ2-3
cdr3_aa: CASSFRQTGTDTQYF
cdr3_nt: TGTGCCAGCAGCTTCCGACAGACCGGCACAGATACGCAGTATTTT

d_call: TRBD2
clone_size: once
v_call: TRBV9
j_call: TRBJ2-3
cdr3_aa: CASSVGGGPADTQYF
cdr3_nt: TGTGCCAGCAGCGTAGGCGGGGGGCCGGCAGATACGCAGTATTTT

d_call: TRBD1
clone_size: .
v_call: TRBV19
j_call: TRBJ2-7
cdr3_aa: CATGDSLEQYF
cdr3_nt: TGTGCCACCGGGGACAGTCTCGAGCAGTACTTC